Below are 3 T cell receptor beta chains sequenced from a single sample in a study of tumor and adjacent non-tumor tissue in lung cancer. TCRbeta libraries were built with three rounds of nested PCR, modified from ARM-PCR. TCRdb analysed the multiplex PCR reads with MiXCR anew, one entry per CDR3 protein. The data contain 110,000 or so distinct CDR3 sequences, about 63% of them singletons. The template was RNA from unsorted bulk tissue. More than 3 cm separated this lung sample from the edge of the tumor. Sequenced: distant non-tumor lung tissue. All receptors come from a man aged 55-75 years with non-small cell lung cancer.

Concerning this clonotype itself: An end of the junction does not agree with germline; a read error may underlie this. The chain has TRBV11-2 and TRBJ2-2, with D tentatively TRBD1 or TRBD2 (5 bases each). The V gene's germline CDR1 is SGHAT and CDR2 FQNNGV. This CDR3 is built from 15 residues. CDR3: CASSLGTVNIGELFF. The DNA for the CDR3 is TGTGCCAGCAGCCTCGGGACGGTGAACATCGGGGAGCTGTTTTTT.

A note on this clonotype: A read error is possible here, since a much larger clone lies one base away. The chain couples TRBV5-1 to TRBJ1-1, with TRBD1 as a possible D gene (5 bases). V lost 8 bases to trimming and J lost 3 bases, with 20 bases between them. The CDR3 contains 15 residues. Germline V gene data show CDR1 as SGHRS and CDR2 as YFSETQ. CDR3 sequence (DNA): TGCGCCAGAAGCCGGCTGTCGGGGGGGGACACTGAAGCTTTCTTT. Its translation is CARSRLSGGDTEAFF.

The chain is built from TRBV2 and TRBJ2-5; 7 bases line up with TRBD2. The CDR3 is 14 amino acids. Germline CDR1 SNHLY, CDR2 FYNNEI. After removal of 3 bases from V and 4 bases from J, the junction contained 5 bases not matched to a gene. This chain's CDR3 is CASSDDGGGETQYF. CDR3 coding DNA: TGTGCCAGCAGTGATGACGGCGGGGGAGAGACCCAGTACTTC. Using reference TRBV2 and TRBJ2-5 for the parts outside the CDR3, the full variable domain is EPEVTQTPSHQVTQMGQEVILRCVPISNHLYFYWYRQILGQKVEFLVSFYNNEISEKSEIFDDQFSVERPDGSNFTLKIRSTKLEDSAMYFCASSDDGGGETQYFGPGTRLLVL.